Listed here are 3 T cell receptor beta chains from one sample, sequenced in a study of cytomegalovirus exposure and HLA in healthy donors. A multiplex PCR was run with 60 Vbeta primers and 13 Jbeta primers. The assay was immunoSEQ multiplex PCR, and TCRdb's table has in-frame clones only and misses some. The sample yields just over 150,000 clones, 70% to 85% seen once. Sequenced material: PBMCs. The receptor set was obtained from a woman aged 45-65 years in good health and CMV-seropositive.

The chain has TRBV9 and TRBJ2-6, with 10 nucleotides matching TRBD2. V lost 3 bases, J lost 2 bases, and 2 bases stayed unmatched. CDR1 is SGDLS and CDR2 is YYNGEE in the germline V gene. There are 16 residues in the CDR3. The CDR3 spells CASSERGGAGANVLTF. As DNA, the CDR3 is TGTGCCAGCAGCGAGCGGGGGGGTGCTGGGGCCAACGTCCTGACTTTC.

The rearrangement joins TRBV19 to TRBJ2-7; possibly TRBD1 for D (5 bases). Trimming stripped 10 bases from V and 2 bases from J, with 9 bases between. The CDR3 extends over 11 amino acids. Germline V gene lookup returns CDR1 LNHDA and CDR2 SQIVND (reference sequence). CDR3 in amino acids: CATATAYEQYF. The DNA for the CDR3 is TGTGCCACCGCGACAGCCTACGAGCAGTACTTC.

The chain has TRBV10-1 and TRBJ2-7, with 7 bases fitting TRBD2. The J segment lost 5 bases and the V segment lost 4 bases, leaving 5 bases of the junction unmatched. The CDR3 consists of 13 residues. The germline V gene has CDR1 WNHNN and CDR2 SYGVQD (reference sequence). CDR3: CASSVAGRNEQYF. The DNA of the CDR3 is TGCGCCAGCAGTGTAGCGGGCAGGAACGAGCAGTACTTC.